A single sample is the source of the 7 T cell receptor beta chains below, sequenced in a study of PD-1 blockade in mismatch repair-deficient tumors. TCRdb's copy holds only in-frame clones and misses some; the assay was immunoSEQ multiplex PCR. The sample includes about 67,000 clones, around 73% of them seen just once. Sequencing used peripheral blood, obtained 2 weeks after starting pembrolizumab. These receptors were obtained from an adult with mismatch repair-deficient cancer.

This chain links TRBV5-1 with TRBJ2-4, with D perhaps matching TRBD1 (6 bases). The V gene lost 0 bases and the J gene lost 8 bases, with 12 bases spanning the gap. CDR1 SGHRS and CDR2 YFSETQ come from the germline V gene. This CDR3 has 14 residues. The CDR3 spells CASSLVAGEDIQYF. The CDR3 coding sequence is TGCGCCAGCAGCTTGGTAGCAGGGGAAGACATTCAGTACTTC. Together with reference TRBV5-1 and TRBJ2-4, the CDR3 gives the full variable domain: KAGVTQTPRYLIKTRGQQVTLSCSPISGHRSVSWYQQTPGQGLQFLFEYFSETQRNKGNFPGRFSGRQFSNSRSEMNVSTLELGDSALYLCASSLVAGEDIQYFGAGTRLSVL.

This chain uses TRBV7-9 with TRBJ2-7; D not resolved. CDR3 length: 14 residues. Trimming stripped 5 bases from V and 0 bases from J, with 11 bases between. The V gene's germline CDR1 is SEHNR and CDR2 FQNEAQ (reference sequence). In DNA form, the CDR3 reads TGTGCCAGCAGCCCCCGGGCGGACTCCTACGAGCAGTACTTC. It yields the protein CASSPRADSYEQYF.

The chain links TRBV6-5 to TRBJ1-4; D is undetermined. This CDR3 has 16 amino acids. Germline CDR1 and CDR2: MNHEY and SVGAGI. V shed 8 bases and J shed 0 bases, with 16 bases lying between them. As DNA, the CDR3 is TGTGCCAGCGGTTCAGGAACGGATGCAACTAATGAAAAACTGTTTTTT. It is translated as CASGSGTDATNEKLFF.

The rearrangement joins TRBV4-2 to TRBJ2-5; the match to TRBD2 covers 8 bases. In germline, CDR1 is LGHNA, CDR2 YNFKEQ. The CDR3 totals 15 residues. The trim removed 0 bases at V and 3 bases at J, leaving 3 bases unmatched. In DNA form, the CDR3 reads TGTGCCAGCAGCCAAGATCCCGGGGGGGAAGAGACCCAGTACTTC. It translates to CASSQDPGGEETQYF.

The chain employs TRBV25-1 and TRBJ2-5; the D gene could be TRBD1 or TRBD2 (5 bases each). This CDR3 has 13 residues. V lost 10 bases, J lost 4 bases, and 16 bases lay in between. Germline V gives CDR1 MGHDK, CDR2 SYGVNS. The CDR3 DNA follows: TGTGCCACCTCGGGACGAGGACGAGAGACCCAGTACTTC. It encodes CATSGRGRETQYF.

This clone was recorded a few times. J is TRBJ1-1 and V is TRBV20-1; D unclear. The CDR3 is 11 amino acids. The V and J ends lost 3 bases and 10 bases respectively, with 12 bases between them. Germline loops: CDR1 DFQATT, CDR2 SNEGSKA (reference sequence). CDR3 bases: TGCAGTGCTAGTCCAGTCGAGGCAGCTTTCTTT. Amino acid sequence: CSASPVEAAFF.

The CDR3 DNA reads as TGTGCCAGCAGCTTAGGTGGATCAAATGAAAAACTGTTTTTT. Translated: CASSLGGSNEKLFF. The V call is TRBV11-2, the J call TRBJ1-4, with D hard to call. The CDR3 consists of 14 residues. Germline V lookup: CDR1 SGHAT, CDR2 FQNNGV. Trimming cost V 1 base and J 5 bases, with 8 bases left between them. Together with reference TRBV11-2 and TRBJ1-4, the CDR3 gives the full variable domain: EAGVAQSPRYKIIEKRQSVAFWCNPISGHATLYWYQQILGQGPKLLIQFQNNGVVDDSQLPKDRFSAERLKGVDSTLKIQPAKLEDSAVYLCASSLGGSNEKLFFGSGTQLSVL.